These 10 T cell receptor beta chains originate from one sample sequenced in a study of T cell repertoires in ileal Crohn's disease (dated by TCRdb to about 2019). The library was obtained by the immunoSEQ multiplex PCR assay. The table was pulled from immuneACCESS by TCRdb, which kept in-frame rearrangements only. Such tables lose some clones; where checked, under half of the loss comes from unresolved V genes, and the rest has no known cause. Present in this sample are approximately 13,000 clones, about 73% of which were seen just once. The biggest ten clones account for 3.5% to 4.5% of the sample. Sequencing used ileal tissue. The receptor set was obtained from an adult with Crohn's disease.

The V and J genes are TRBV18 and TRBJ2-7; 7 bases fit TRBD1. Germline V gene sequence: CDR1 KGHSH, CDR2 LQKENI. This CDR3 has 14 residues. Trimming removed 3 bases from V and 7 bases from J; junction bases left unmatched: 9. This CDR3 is CASSPDARGPEQYF. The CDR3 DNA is TGTGCCAGCTCACCCGACGCAAGGGGGCCGGAGCAGTACTTC.

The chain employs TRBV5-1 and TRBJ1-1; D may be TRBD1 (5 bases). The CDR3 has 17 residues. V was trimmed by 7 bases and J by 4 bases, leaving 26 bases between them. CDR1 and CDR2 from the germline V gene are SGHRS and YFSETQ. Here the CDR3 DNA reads TGCGCCAGCGGGGGGGGGACCAGTCTAGTCCCGGGCACTGAAGCTTTCTTT. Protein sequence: CASGGGTSLVPGTEAFF.

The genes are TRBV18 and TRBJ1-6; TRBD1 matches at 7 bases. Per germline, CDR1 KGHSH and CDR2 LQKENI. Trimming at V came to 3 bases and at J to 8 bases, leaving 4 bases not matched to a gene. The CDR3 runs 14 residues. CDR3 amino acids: CASSPTGRDSPLHF. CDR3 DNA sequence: TGTGCCAGCTCACCGACAGGGAGAGATTCACCCCTCCACTTT.

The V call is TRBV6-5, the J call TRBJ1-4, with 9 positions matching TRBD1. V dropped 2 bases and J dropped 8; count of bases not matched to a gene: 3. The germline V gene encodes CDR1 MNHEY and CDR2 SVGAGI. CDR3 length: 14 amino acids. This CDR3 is CASSYGTGYEKLFF. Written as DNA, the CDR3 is TGTGCCAGCAGTTACGGGACAGGGTACGAAAAACTGTTTTTT.

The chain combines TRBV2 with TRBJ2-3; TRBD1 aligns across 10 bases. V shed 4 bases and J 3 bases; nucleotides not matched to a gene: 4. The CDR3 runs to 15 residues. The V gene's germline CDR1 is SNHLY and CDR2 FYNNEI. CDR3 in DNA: TGTGCCAGCAGTGCCAGGACAGGGGGGACAGATACGCAGTATTTT. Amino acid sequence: CASSARTGGTDTQYF.

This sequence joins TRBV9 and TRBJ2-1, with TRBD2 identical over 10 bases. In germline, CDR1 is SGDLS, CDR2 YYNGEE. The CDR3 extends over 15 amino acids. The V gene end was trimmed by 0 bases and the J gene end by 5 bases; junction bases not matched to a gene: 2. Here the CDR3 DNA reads TGTGCCAGCAGCGTAGTAGCGGGGGGCCACAATGAGCAGTTCTTC. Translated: CASSVVAGGHNEQFF. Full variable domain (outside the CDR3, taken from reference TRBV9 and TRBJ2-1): DSGVTQTPKHLITATGQRVTLRCSPRSGDLSVYWYQQSLDQGLQFLIQYYNGEERAKGNILERFSAQQFPDLHSELNLSSLELGDSALYFCASSVVAGGHNEQFFGPGTRLTVL.

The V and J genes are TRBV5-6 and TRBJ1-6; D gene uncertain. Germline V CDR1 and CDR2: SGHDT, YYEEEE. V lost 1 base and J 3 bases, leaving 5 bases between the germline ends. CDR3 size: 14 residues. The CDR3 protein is CASSLLSYNSPLHF. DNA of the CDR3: TGTGCCAGCAGCTTGCTCAGCTATAATTCACCCCTCCACTTT.

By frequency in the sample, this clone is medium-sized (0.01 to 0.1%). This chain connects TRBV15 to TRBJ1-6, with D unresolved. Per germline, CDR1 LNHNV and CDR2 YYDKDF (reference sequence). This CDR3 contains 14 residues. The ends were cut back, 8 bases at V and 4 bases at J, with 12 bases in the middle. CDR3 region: CATATGNYNSPLHF. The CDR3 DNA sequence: TGTGCCACCGCAACCGGGAATTATAATTCACCCCTCCACTTT.

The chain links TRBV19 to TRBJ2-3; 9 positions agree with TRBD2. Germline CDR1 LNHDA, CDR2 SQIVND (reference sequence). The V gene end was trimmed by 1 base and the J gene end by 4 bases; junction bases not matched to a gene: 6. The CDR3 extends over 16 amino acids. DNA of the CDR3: TGTGCCAGTAGTATAGCTGGCGGGGGGGCTCCAGATACGCAGTATTTT. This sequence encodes CASSIAGGGAPDTQYF.

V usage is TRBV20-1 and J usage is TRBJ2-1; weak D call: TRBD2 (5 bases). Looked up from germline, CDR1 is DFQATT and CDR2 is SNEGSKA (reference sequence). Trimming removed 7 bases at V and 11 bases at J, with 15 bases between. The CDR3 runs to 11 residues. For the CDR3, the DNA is TGCAGTGTAGAGGGTGGGCTTCAGCAGTTCTTC. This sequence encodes CSVEGGLQQFF.